Listed below are T cell receptor beta chains from one sample, sequenced in a study of blood T cell repertoires in COVID-19. The method was immunoSEQ multiplex PCR; TCRdb's version includes in-frame clones alone and lacks a portion of them. The sample consists of 200,000 to 300,000 clones, around 89% of them appearing once. Sequenced: PBMCs or T cells enriched from blood (not recorded which). Receptors were obtained from a woman aged 40 to 50 with acute COVID-19. The CDR3 runs from the conserved cysteine through the conserved F or W. The order of the fields is D gene, clone size, V gene, J gene, CDR3 protein, CDR3 DNA. A D gene is named only where the DNA matches it firmly. Rows may omit the clone size; those that give it use once, few, many or a size class.

d_call: TRBD1; clone_size: .; v_call: TRBV10-3; j_call: TRBJ1-2; cdr3_aa: CAISPGQGGYGYTF; cdr3_nt: TGTGCCATCAGCCCGGGACAGGGGGGCTATGGCTACACCTTC
d_call: .; clone_size: .; v_call: TRBV11-3; j_call: TRBJ1-4; cdr3_aa: CASSSTGATNEKLFF; cdr3_nt: TGTGCCAGCAGCTCCACCGGAGCAACTAATGAAAAACTGTTTTTT
d_call: .; clone_size: .; v_call: TRBV19; j_call: TRBJ1-6; cdr3_aa: CASSMGVRGTGFPDNSPLHF; cdr3_nt: TGTGCCAGTAGTATGGGTGTGAGGGGAACAGGGTTCCCCGATAATTCACCCCTCCACTTT
d_call: TRBD1; clone_size: .; v_call: TRBV5-1; j_call: TRBJ2-7; cdr3_aa: CASSATGVEQYF; cdr3_nt: TGCGCCAGCAGCGCTACAGGGGTCGAGCAGTACTTC
d_call: TRBD1; clone_size: .; v_call: TRBV18; j_call: TRBJ1-2; cdr3_aa: CASSPGTGLNYGYTF; cdr3_nt: TGTGCCAGCTCACCCGGGACAGGGCTTAACTATGGCTACACCTTC
d_call: .; clone_size: .; v_call: TRBV25-1; j_call: TRBJ1-3; cdr3_aa: CASSEIGGSGNTIYF; cdr3_nt: TGTGCCAGCAGTGAAATAGGGGGCTCTGGAAACACCATATATTTT
d_call: .; clone_size: .; v_call: TRBV7-9; j_call: TRBJ1-1; cdr3_aa: CAGGTGSGDTEAFF; cdr3_nt: TGTGCCGGGGGCACAGGAAGTGGTGACACTGAAGCTTTCTTT
d_call: .; clone_size: .; v_call: TRBV15; j_call: TRBJ1-6; cdr3_aa: CATSRGDNSSPYNSPLHF; cdr3_nt: TGTGCCACCAGCAGAGGGGACAACAGCAGCCCCTATAATTCACCCCTCCACTTT
d_call: .; clone_size: .; v_call: TRBV14; j_call: TRBJ2-2; cdr3_aa: CASSPVGPNTGELFF; cdr3_nt: TGTGCCAGCAGCCCCGTTGGGCCCAACACCGGGGAGCTGTTTTTT
d_call: .; clone_size: .; v_call: TRBV6-5; j_call: TRBJ2-7; cdr3_aa: CASSYRLSGWNDEQYF; cdr3_nt: TGTGCCAGCAGTTACCGCCTGTCGGGGTGGAATGACGAGCAGTACTTC
d_call: TRBD1; clone_size: once; v_call: TRBV27; j_call: TRBJ1-1; cdr3_aa: CASSSVPGQGAWTEAFF; cdr3_nt: TGTGCCAGCAGCTCTGTGCCGGGACAGGGGGCGTGGACTGAAGCTTTCTTT
d_call: TRBD1; clone_size: .; v_call: TRBV11-3; j_call: TRBJ1-2; cdr3_aa: CASSLGQGLGPYGYTF; cdr3_nt: TGTGCCAGCAGCTTAGGACAGGGATTGGGGCCCTATGGCTACACCTTC
d_call: TRBD2; clone_size: .; v_call: TRBV10-3; j_call: TRBJ2-3; cdr3_aa: CAISVLSLLAGGPRLADTQYF; cdr3_nt: TGTGCCATCAGTGTTCTATCTCTACTAGCGGGAGGGCCGAGGCTCGCAGATACGCAGTATTTT
d_call: .; clone_size: .; v_call: TRBV11-2; j_call: TRBJ1-1; cdr3_aa: CASSLDPGEEAFF; cdr3_nt: TGTGCCAGCAGCTTAGATCCAGGTGAGGAAGCTTTCTTT
d_call: .; clone_size: .; v_call: TRBV5-6; j_call: TRBJ1-4; cdr3_aa: CASSGSQGDATNEKLFF; cdr3_nt: TGTGCCAGCAGCGGATCACAGGGAGACGCAACTAATGAAAAACTGTTTTTT
d_call: .; clone_size: .; v_call: TRBV6-5; j_call: TRBJ1-1; cdr3_aa: CASSYSEGMETEAFF; cdr3_nt: TGTGCCAGCAGTTACTCAGAGGGTATGGAAACTGAAGCTTTCTTT
d_call: TRBD1; clone_size: .; v_call: TRBV30; j_call: TRBJ1-1; cdr3_aa: CAWRLPGGTEAFF; cdr3_nt: TGTGCCTGGAGGCTACCAGGGGGCACTGAAGCTTTCTTT
d_call: TRBD1; clone_size: .; v_call: TRBV29-1; j_call: TRBJ1-1; cdr3_aa: CSVESEQGTEAFF; cdr3_nt: TGCAGCGTTGAGTCCGAACAGGGGACTGAAGCTTTCTTT
d_call: .; clone_size: .; v_call: TRBV5-1; j_call: TRBJ2-5; cdr3_aa: CASSLDLSAKETQYF; cdr3_nt: TGCGCCAGCAGCTTGGATCTCTCTGCGAAAGAGACCCAGTACTTC
d_call: TRBD2; clone_size: few; v_call: TRBV6-2/TRBV6-3; j_call: TRBJ2-1; cdr3_aa: CASRPLAGHNEQFF; cdr3_nt: TGTGCCAGCAGACCTCTAGCGGGACACAATGAGCAGTTCTTC
d_call: TRBD1; clone_size: once; v_call: TRBV2; j_call: TRBJ1-2; cdr3_aa: CASTETGTYGYTF; cdr3_nt: TGTGCCAGCACCGAGACAGGGACGTATGGCTACACCTTC
d_call: .; clone_size: .; v_call: TRBV20-1; j_call: TRBJ2-1; cdr3_aa: CSARVGGGQFF; cdr3_nt: TGCAGTGCTAGAGTTGGGGGCGGGCAGTTCTTC
d_call: TRBD2; clone_size: .; v_call: TRBV7-2; j_call: TRBJ2-1; cdr3_aa: CASSLVVAGDNEQFF; cdr3_nt: TGTGCCAGCAGCTTAGTTGTAGCGGGAGACAATGAGCAGTTCTTC
d_call: TRBD2; clone_size: .; v_call: TRBV30; j_call: TRBJ2-1; cdr3_aa: CAWIRSGLNNEQFF; cdr3_nt: TGTGCCTGGATTAGATCGGGACTAAACAATGAGCAGTTCTTC
d_call: TRBD2; clone_size: .; v_call: TRBV7-8; j_call: TRBJ2-7; cdr3_aa: CASSLVDVGLAGGSSYEQYF; cdr3_nt: TGTGCCAGCAGCTTAGTTGATGTCGGGCTAGCGGGAGGGAGCTCCTACGAGCAGTACTTC
d_call: TRBD2; clone_size: .; v_call: TRBV2; j_call: TRBJ2-2; cdr3_aa: CASNPQGSGAGELFF; cdr3_nt: TGTGCCAGCAACCCCCAGGGTAGCGGGGCCGGGGAGCTGTTTTTT
d_call: .; clone_size: .; v_call: TRBV6-1; j_call: TRBJ1-5; cdr3_aa: CASSEVGGDQPQHF; cdr3_nt: TGTGCCAGCAGTGAAGTTGGAGGGGACCAGCCCCAGCATTTT
d_call: TRBD2; clone_size: .; v_call: TRBV19; j_call: TRBJ2-2; cdr3_aa: CASSPWREGLTGELFF; cdr3_nt: TGTGCCAGTTCCCCTTGGCGGGAGGGCCTTACCGGGGAGCTGTTTTTT
d_call: TRBD1; clone_size: .; v_call: TRBV5-1; j_call: TRBJ1-1; cdr3_aa: CASSLGGPEAFF; cdr3_nt: TGCGCCAGCAGCTTAGGGGGCCCTGAAGCTTTCTTT
d_call: .; clone_size: .; v_call: TRBV6-2/TRBV6-3; j_call: TRBJ1-1; cdr3_aa: CASSLQHTEAFF; cdr3_nt: TGTGCCAGCAGTTTACAGCACACTGAAGCTTTCTTT
d_call: .; clone_size: .; v_call: TRBV6-5; j_call: TRBJ1-2; cdr3_aa: CASSYRGGLDYGYTF; cdr3_nt: TGTGCCAGCAGTTACCGAGGGGGTCTCGACTATGGCTACACCTTC
d_call: .; clone_size: .; v_call: TRBV13; j_call: TRBJ1-1; cdr3_aa: CASSLGTNVEAFF; cdr3_nt: TGTGCCAGCAGCTTAGGGACTAACGTGGAAGCTTTCTTT
d_call: .; clone_size: .; v_call: TRBV10-3; j_call: TRBJ2-4; cdr3_aa: CAIRQGGPGRDIQYF; cdr3_nt: TGTGCCATCAGGCAGGGCGGTCCCGGCAGGGACATTCAGTACTTC
d_call: TRBD2; clone_size: .; v_call: TRBV7-6; j_call: TRBJ2-1; cdr3_aa: CASSFGLAGYNNNEQFF; cdr3_nt: TGTGCCAGCAGCTTTGGACTAGCGGGATATAACAACAATGAGCAGTTCTTC
d_call: .; clone_size: few; v_call: TRBV5-1; j_call: TRBJ2-7; cdr3_aa: CASSERQDYEQYF; cdr3_nt: TGCGCCAGCAGCGAACGACAGGACTACGAGCAGTACTTC
d_call: TRBD1; clone_size: once; v_call: TRBV7-3; j_call: TRBJ1-2; cdr3_aa: CASSLTTGGGYTF; cdr3_nt: TGTGCCAGCAGCTTAACCACAGGGGGAGGCTACACCTTC
d_call: TRBD1; clone_size: .; v_call: TRBV19; j_call: TRBJ2-1; cdr3_aa: CASSTQTGASDEQFF; cdr3_nt: TGTGCCAGTAGTACCCAAACAGGGGCCTCCGATGAGCAGTTCTTC
d_call: .; clone_size: .; v_call: TRBV18; j_call: TRBJ1-1; cdr3_aa: CASSPARGDVGSTEAFF; cdr3_nt: TGTGCCAGCTCACCCGCCAGGGGTGATGTTGGGAGTACTGAAGCTTTCTTT
d_call: TRBD1; clone_size: .; v_call: TRBV7-8; j_call: TRBJ2-1; cdr3_aa: CASSSRTGHNEQFF; cdr3_nt: TGTGCCAGCAGCTCGCGGACAGGACACAATGAGCAGTTCTTC
d_call: TRBD2; clone_size: .; v_call: TRBV28; j_call: TRBJ2-5; cdr3_aa: CASRPTGGRWSQYF; cdr3_nt: TGTGCCAGCAGGCCTACGGGGGGGAGGTGGTCCCAGTACTTC
d_call: .; clone_size: .; v_call: TRBV4-3; j_call: TRBJ1-5; cdr3_aa: CASSLDRSNQPQHF; cdr3_nt: TGCGCCAGCAGCCTTGACAGATCCAATCAGCCCCAGCATTTT
d_call: .; clone_size: .; v_call: TRBV6-5; j_call: TRBJ1-3; cdr3_aa: CASGSGFSGNTIYF; cdr3_nt: TGTGCCAGCGGTTCAGGGTTCTCTGGAAACACCATATATTTT
d_call: .; clone_size: .; v_call: TRBV20-1; j_call: TRBJ2-7; cdr3_aa: CSARDGYEQYF; cdr3_nt: TGCAGTGCTCGTGACGGCTACGAGCAGTACTTC
d_call: .; clone_size: .; v_call: TRBV19; j_call: TRBJ1-1; cdr3_aa: CASSTRGVNTEAFF; cdr3_nt: TGTGCCAGTAGTACACGGGGGGTGAACACTGAAGCTTTCTTT
d_call: TRBD1; clone_size: .; v_call: TRBV27; j_call: TRBJ1-5; cdr3_aa: CASSWGQGGNQPQHF; cdr3_nt: TGTGCCAGCAGTTGGGGACAGGGTGGCAATCAGCCCCAGCATTTT
d_call: TRBD1; clone_size: .; v_call: TRBV27; j_call: TRBJ1-1; cdr3_aa: CASSLQGGNYEAFF; cdr3_nt: TGTGCCAGCAGTTTACAGGGGGGCAATTATGAAGCTTTCTTT
d_call: .; clone_size: .; v_call: TRBV18; j_call: TRBJ2-1; cdr3_aa: CASSPFPSEEEFF; cdr3_nt: TGTGCCAGCTCACCATTTCCTAGCGAGGAGGAGTTCTTC
d_call: TRBD1; clone_size: .; v_call: TRBV5-1; j_call: TRBJ1-1; cdr3_aa: CASSSTGGAGTEAFF; cdr3_nt: TGCGCCAGCAGCTCAACAGGGGGCGCGGGCACTGAAGCTTTCTTT
d_call: TRBD2; clone_size: .; v_call: TRBV9; j_call: TRBJ2-3; cdr3_aa: CASSEPGLAGQTSTDTQYF; cdr3_nt: TGTGCCAGCAGCGAGCCGGGACTAGCGGGACAGACTAGCACAGATACGCAGTATTTT
d_call: TRBD1; clone_size: .; v_call: TRBV7-6; j_call: TRBJ2-6; cdr3_aa: CASSSGQGNSGANVLTF; cdr3_nt: TGTGCCAGCAGCTCGGGACAGGGAAACTCTGGGGCCAACGTCCTGACTTTC
d_call: TRBD2; clone_size: few; v_call: TRBV5-1; j_call: TRBJ2-3; cdr3_aa: CASSSGTSGRGVDTQYF; cdr3_nt: TGCGCCAGCAGCTCAGGGACTAGCGGGAGGGGCGTGGATACGCAGTATTTT
d_call: .; clone_size: .; v_call: TRBV7-3; j_call: TRBJ2-3; cdr3_aa: CASSSSPGGSTDTQYF; cdr3_nt: TGTGCCAGCAGCTCCTCCCCCGGCGGGAGCACAGATACGCAGTATTTT
d_call: .; clone_size: .; v_call: TRBV19; j_call: TRBJ1-5; cdr3_aa: CASRAFNQPQHF; cdr3_nt: TGTGCCAGTAGGGCCTTCAATCAGCCCCAGCATTTT
d_call: TRBD1; clone_size: .; v_call: TRBV5-1; j_call: TRBJ2-3; cdr3_aa: CASSRGQAFSTDTQYF; cdr3_nt: TGCGCCAGCAGCCGGGGACAGGCCTTTAGCACAGATACGCAGTATTTT
d_call: TRBD1; clone_size: .; v_call: TRBV11-2; j_call: TRBJ1-4; cdr3_aa: CASSRDRVGEKLFF; cdr3_nt: TGTGCCAGCAGCAGGGACAGGGTAGGCGAAAAACTGTTTTTT
d_call: TRBD2; clone_size: once; v_call: TRBV6-4; j_call: TRBJ2-1; cdr3_aa: CASSVTSVSYNEQFF; cdr3_nt: TGTGCCAGCAGTGTCACTAGCGTTTCCTACAATGAGCAGTTCTTC
d_call: TRBD1; clone_size: .; v_call: TRBV7-2; j_call: TRBJ1-2; cdr3_aa: CASSSRTGGWYGYTF; cdr3_nt: TGTGCCAGCAGCTCTCGGACAGGGGGATGGTATGGCTACACCTTC
d_call: .; clone_size: .; v_call: TRBV28; j_call: TRBJ1-4; cdr3_aa: CASRLQGREKLFF; cdr3_nt: TGTGCCAGCAGATTACAGGGTCGGGAAAAACTGTTTTTT
d_call: TRBD1; clone_size: .; v_call: TRBV3-1/TRBV3-2; j_call: TRBJ1-2; cdr3_aa: CASSQGQGYGYTF; cdr3_nt: TGTGCCAGCAGCCAGGGACAGGGATATGGCTACACCTTC
d_call: .; clone_size: .; v_call: TRBV27; j_call: TRBJ2-1; cdr3_aa: CASSILRGAYRNEQFF; cdr3_nt: TGTGCCAGCAGTATACTCCGCGGGGCTTACCGCAATGAGCAGTTCTTC